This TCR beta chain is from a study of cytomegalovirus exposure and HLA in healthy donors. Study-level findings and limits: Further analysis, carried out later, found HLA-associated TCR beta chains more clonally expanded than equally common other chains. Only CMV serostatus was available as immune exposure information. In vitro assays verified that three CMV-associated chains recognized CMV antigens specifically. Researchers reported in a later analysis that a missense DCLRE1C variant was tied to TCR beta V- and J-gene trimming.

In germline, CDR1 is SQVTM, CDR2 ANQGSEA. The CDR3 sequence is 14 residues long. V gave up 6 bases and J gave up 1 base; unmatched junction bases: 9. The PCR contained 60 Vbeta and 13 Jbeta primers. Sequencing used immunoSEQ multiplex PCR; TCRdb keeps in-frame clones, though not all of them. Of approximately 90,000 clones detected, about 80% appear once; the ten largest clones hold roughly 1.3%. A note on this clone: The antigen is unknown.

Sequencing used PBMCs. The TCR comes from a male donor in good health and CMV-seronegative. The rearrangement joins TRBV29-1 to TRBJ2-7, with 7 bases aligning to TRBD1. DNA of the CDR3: TGCAGCGTACAAAGGACAGGCGGTTCCTACGAGCAGTACTTC. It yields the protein CSVQRTGGSYEQYF.